This T cell receptor (beta chain) emerged from a study of blood T cell repertoires in COVID-19. Turning to the study itself: T cells, B-cell-depleted T cells, or PBMCs provided the cDNA or gDNA that served as material.

The ends lost 6 bases at V and 1 base at J; junction bases unmatched: 8. The length of the CDR3 is 16 residues. Germline V gene lookup returns CDR1 MDHEN and CDR2 SYDVKM. As processed by the authors: Amplification of reference gene primers was used by the study to estimate nucleated cell counts. Libraries were prepared by immunoSEQ multiplex PCR; TCRdb keeps only in-frame clonotypes and omits some of them. That table furnishes V, J and clone size, whereas the DNA furnished D and trimming. The sample has under 400,000 clones; around 90% are singletons. The chain employs TRBV28 and TRBJ1-3; 8 bases fit TRBD1. The material sequenced was peripheral blood. This sequence originates from a man younger than 30 with active or convalescent COVID-19. The chain's CDR3 is CASSQDRGLSGNTIYF. The CDR3 nucleotides are TGTGCCAGCAGCCAAGACAGGGGTTTGTCTGGAAACACCATATATTTT.